This entry describes one T cell receptor beta chain. The antigen is unknown. An end of the junction does not agree with germline; a read error may underlie this. This sample is drawn from a study of CD8+CD57+ T cells in acquired aplastic anemia. Across the study: Sorted CD4+ and CD8+ cells gave a mean 3.2 ug DNA, range 0.2 to 27.4 ug.

The CDR3 totals 15 residues. Per germline, CDR1 PRHDT and CDR2 FYEKMQ (reference sequence). In patients chosen for sequencing, flow cytometry had shown CD8+CD57+ cell expansion. No patient had been given any therapy when blood was sampled. Genomic DNA acted as the template from which TCR beta VDJ combination and CDR3 sequence profiling were carried out. TCRdb analysed the reads with MiXCR anew, one entry per CDR3 protein. This sample has 150,000 to 200,000 distinct CDR3 sequences, with approximately 48% found just once. Study-wide results and limits: CD8+ Simpson's diversity did not differ significantly between patients and controls.

This chain joins TRBV13 and TRBJ2-1; D is undetermined. The material sequenced was sorted CD4+, CD8+, or CD8+CD57+ T cells (not recorded which) from PBMCs. The clonotype comes from a human donor with aplastic anemia. The CDR3 reads CASSLGLLSGNEQFF. CDR3 coding DNA: TGTGCCAGCAGCCTAGGGCTCCTCTCTGGGAATGAGCAGTTCTTC.